This T cell receptor (beta chain) was sequenced during a study of T-cell memory formation after mild COVID-19. At the level of the study: TCR clusters were largely donor specific. Notes on the study in general: Prior to infection, memory already included some responding clones, suggesting cross-reactive memory joined.

Trimming stripped 5 bases from V and 6 bases from J, with 14 bases between. The CDR3 runs to 13 residues. Germline V gene data show CDR1 as MGHRA and CDR2 as YSYEKL. In TCRdb, the 5' RACE reads were re-called with MiXCR into one record per CDR3 protein. The table lists roughly 250,000 distinct CDR3 sequences, roughly 15% of them singletons. About this clonotype: What it binds is unknown.

This rearrangement joins TRBV4-1 to TRBJ2-7; D not resolved. The sample comprised PBMCs or a T cell subset sorted from them (not recorded which). The source of this sequence is a young man who had mild COVID-19 (a few samples of this study predate the infection). Cell type and time point are not known. The chain's CDR3 is CASSGRVGLEQYV. The CDR3 nucleotides are TGCGCCAGCAGCGGTAGGGTCGGCCTCGAGCAGTACGTC.